A selection of T cell receptor beta chains follows, all from one sample in a study of blood T cell repertoires in COVID-19. Assay: immunoSEQ multiplex PCR; the TCRdb copy retains only in-frame clones and omits some. This sample has hundreds of thousands of clones; 80% to 90% occur once, and the top ten carry around 2.5%. The sequencing sample was made of peripheral blood. Receptors originate from a woman aged 40 to 50 with active or convalescent COVID-19. CDR3s include the opening cysteine and the closing phenylalanine or tryptophan. The D gene is left open where the match is weak. For some rows the clone size is stated as once, few or many, or as a class when expanded; others skip it.

d_call	v_call	clone_size	j_call	cdr3_nt	cdr3_aa
-	TRBV28	-	TRBJ1-1	TGTGCCAGCAGTTTCATTGGTCGGACTATGAACACTGAAGCTTTCTTT	CASSFIGRTMNTEAFF
TRBD1	TRBV27	-	TRBJ1-5	TGTGCCAGCAGTCAGGGGGCTCAGCCCCAGCATTTT	CASSQGAQPQHF
-	TRBV7-2	-	TRBJ2-1	TGTGCCAGCAGCCCCCGCGGACAGTACAATTTGAATGAGCAGTTCTTC	CASSPRGQYNLNEQFF
-	TRBV11-3	-	TRBJ2-1	TGTGCCAGCAGCTTAGGGGGTTCGGGGGGCCTCCGGGAGCAGTTCTTC	CASSLGGSGGLREQFF
TRBD1	TRBV29-1	-	TRBJ1-1	TGCAGCGTTGTACCAGGGGGTGGGTTGGCTTTCTTT	CSVVPGGGLAFF
TRBD1	TRBV30	-	TRBJ2-6	TGTGCCTGGAGTGCCTACGATCGGGACAGAGCTAGATTAGGCTCTGGGGCCAACGTCCTGACTTTC	CAWSAYDRDRARLGSGANVLTF
-	TRBV6-5	-	TRBJ2-3	TGTGCCAGCAGTTACTCGAGCCAGGTCACAGATACGCAGTATTTT	CASSYSSQVTDTQYF
-	TRBV12-5	-	TRBJ1-1	TGTGCTAGTGGTCTCGGACAGTATGAAGCTTTCTTT	CASGLGQYEAFF
-	TRBV7-2	-	TRBJ1-5	TGTGCCAGCAGCTTTCGGGTAGATAACAATCAGCCCCAGCATTTT	CASSFRVDNNQPQHF
TRBD2	TRBV3-1/TRBV3-2	-	TRBJ2-1	TGTGCCAGCAAGGGCCGACTAGCGGGGGCGTACAATGAGCAGTTCTTC	CASKGRLAGAYNEQFF
TRBD1	TRBV7-9	-	TRBJ1-4	TGTGCCAGCAGCTTAGTCGGGCAGGGGGGACCGAGGTTGTTTTTT	CASSLVGQGGPRLFF
TRBD1	TRBV4-3	once	TRBJ1-6	TGCGCCAGCAGCCGGGACAGTAATTCACCCCTCCACTTT	CASSRDSNSPLHF
-	TRBV4-1	few	TRBJ1-6	TGCGCCAGCAGCCAAGACGGGGGGGATAATTCACCCCTCCACTTT	CASSQDGGDNSPLHF
-	TRBV6-5	-	TRBJ2-2	TGTGCCAGCAGTTACGACACCACCGGGGAGCTGTTTTTT	CASSYDTTGELFF
TRBD2	TRBV10-2	-	TRBJ2-1	TGCGCCAGCAGTGACCCCCTAGCGGGGGGCTCCTACAATGAGCAGTTCTTC	CASSDPLAGGSYNEQFF
TRBD2	TRBV6-6	-	TRBJ2-2	TGTGCCAGCAGTTACTCGAGTAGCGGGGGGTCCGGGGAGCTGTTTTTT	CASSYSSSGGSGELFF
TRBD2	TRBV29-1	few	TRBJ2-7	TGCAGCGTAGGACTAGCGGGAGTCTACGAGCAGTACTTC	CSVGLAGVYEQYF
TRBD2	TRBV19	-	TRBJ2-2	TGTGCCAGTAGTCCCCTCGAGGGAGCGGGGGGTGGCGGGGAGCTGTTTTTT	CASSPLEGAGGGGELFF
-	TRBV15	-	TRBJ2-1	TGTGCCACCAGCGTCGGCAGGGGCTACAATGAGCAGTTCTTC	CATSVGRGYNEQFF
TRBD1	TRBV6-2/TRBV6-3	once	TRBJ2-1	TGTGCCAGCAGTTACTTCCCGACAGGGGCAGGTGAGCAGTTCTTC	CASSYFPTGAGEQFF
TRBD2	TRBV11-3	-	TRBJ2-3	TGTGCCAGCAGCTTATTAGCGGGAGGGGCAGATACGCAGTATTTT	CASSLLAGGADTQYF
-	TRBV5-6	-	TRBJ2-5	TGTGCCAGCAGCTTGGCCGGAGAGACCCAGTACTTC	CASSLAGETQYF
TRBD2	TRBV19	-	TRBJ2-4	TGTGCCAGTAGTATAGGGACTAGCGGGGGGGCCAAAAACATTCAGTACTTC	CASSIGTSGGAKNIQYF
TRBD1	TRBV28	-	TRBJ1-2	TGTGCCAGCACCATGGGGGACAGGGAGGTCTATGGCTACACCTTC	CASTMGDREVYGYTF
-	TRBV19	once	TRBJ2-7	TGTGCTAGTAGTATCGGACAGCTCTACGAGCAGTACTTC	CASSIGQLYEQYF
TRBD2	TRBV5-4	-	TRBJ2-7	TGTGCCAGCAGCGAGGGAATAGCGGGACTAGCGTCAGCCTACGAGCAGTACTTC	CASSEGIAGLASAYEQYF
-	TRBV30	-	TRBJ2-1	TGTGCCTGGAGTGTAGGTCGGCAGGCTACCCGAGCCAACAATGAGCAGTTCTTC	CAWSVGRQATRANNEQFF
-	TRBV30	-	TRBJ1-5	TGTGCCTGGAGTGTACGGGGGTGGGGTCAGCCCCAGCATTTT	CAWSVRGWGQPQHF
-	TRBV5-5	-	TRBJ1-3	TGTGCCAGCAGCTTGGCCGCACATCCTGGAAACACCATATATTTT	CASSLAAHPGNTIYF
-	TRBV9	-	TRBJ2-1	TGTGCCAGCAGCGTGGGAGCCAATGAGCAGTTCTTC	CASSVGANEQFF
TRBD2	TRBV10-3	-	TRBJ2-5	TGTGCCATCAGTGAGGGAGCGGGGGGAACCCAAGAGACCCAGTACTTC	CAISEGAGGTQETQYF
-	TRBV7-8	-	TRBJ1-1	TGTGCCAGCAGCTTTGGCACGCTGAACACTGAAGCTTTCTTT	CASSFGTLNTEAFF
TRBD1	TRBV10-3	-	TRBJ2-1	TGTGCCATCAGGTTAGCCGGGACAGGGAGTTACAATGAGCAGTTCTTC	CAIRLAGTGSYNEQFF
-	TRBV6-5	few	TRBJ2-2	TGTGCCTACCGGGACTGGAACACCGGGGAGCTGTTTTTT	CAYRDWNTGELFF
-	TRBV19	-	TRBJ2-7	TGTGCCAGTAGTCTCGCCGGGGCCTACGAGCAGTACTTC	CASSLAGAYEQYF
-	TRBV19	-	TRBJ1-2	TGTGCCAGTAGTATAGAGGAGGGTAGCTATGGCTACACCTTC	CASSIEEGSYGYTF
-	TRBV19	-	TRBJ1-2	TGTGCCAGTAGTAAGGGGATGGTCTATGGCTACACCTTC	CASSKGMVYGYTF
TRBD1	TRBV10-2	-	TRBJ1-2	TGCGCCAGCAGTGAGAGTAAGGGACAGGGGGTATTCGGCTACACCTTC	CASSESKGQGVFGYTF